This T cell receptor (beta chain) came from a study of cytotoxic CD8 clonotypes in ibrutinib-treated CLL. Study as a whole: With a range of 6 to 36, the median treatment time before response samples were taken was about twelve months. Study-wide findings and caveats: Baseline values of clonality outstripped age-matched healthy donors and followed circulating CD8+ T-cell counts.

Around 1.8 micrograms of genomic DNA (from cryopreserved PBMCs) were used for TCR beta libraries. To note about this clone: Its antigen is not known.

Trimming shortened V by 4 bases and J by 4 bases, and 18 bases separated the two germline ends. The CDR3 spans 16 residues. The germline CDR1 and CDR2 sequences are SGDLS and YYNGEE. Method: immunoSEQ multiplex PCR; TCRdb's copy keeps in-frame clones and lacks some. The data hold some 300,000 clones, with around four fifths observed a single time. The sequencing used PBMCs, collected before ibrutinib treatment. The TCR was taken from a human donor with chronic lymphocytic leukemia. This chain connects TRBV9 to TRBJ2-1; D uncertain. CDR3 region: CASSSRPFGAYNEQFF. In DNA form, the CDR3 reads TGTGCCAGCAGCTCCCGACCTTTCGGTGCATACAATGAGCAGTTCTTC.